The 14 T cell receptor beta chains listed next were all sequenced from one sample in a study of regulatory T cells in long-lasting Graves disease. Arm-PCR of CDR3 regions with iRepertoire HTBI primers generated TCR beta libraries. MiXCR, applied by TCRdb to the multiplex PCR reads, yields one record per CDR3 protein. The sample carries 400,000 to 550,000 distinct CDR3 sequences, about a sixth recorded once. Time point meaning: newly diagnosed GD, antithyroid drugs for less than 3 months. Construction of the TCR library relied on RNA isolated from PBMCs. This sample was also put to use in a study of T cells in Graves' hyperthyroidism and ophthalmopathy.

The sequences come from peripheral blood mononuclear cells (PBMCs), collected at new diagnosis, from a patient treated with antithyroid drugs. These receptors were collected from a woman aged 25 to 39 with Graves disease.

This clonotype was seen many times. In DNA form, the CDR3 reads TGTGCCAGCAGCTCCCGGGAGGGCCGCTCCAATGAGCAGTTCTTC. It yields the protein CASSSREGRSNEQFF. The chain uses TRBV7-9 and TRBJ2-1, with 8 bases lining up with TRBD2. Germline-derived CDR1 and CDR2 are SEHNR and FQNEAQ (reference sequence). CDR3 length: 15 residues. The V gene end was trimmed by 4 bases and the J gene end by 6 bases; junction bases not matched to a gene: 8.

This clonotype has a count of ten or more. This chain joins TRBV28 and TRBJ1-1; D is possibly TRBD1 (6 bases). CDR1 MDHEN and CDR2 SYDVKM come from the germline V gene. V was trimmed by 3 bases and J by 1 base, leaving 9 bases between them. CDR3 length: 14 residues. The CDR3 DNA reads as TGTGCCAGCAGTTTGGGGGCATCGAACACTGAAGCTTTCTTT. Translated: CASSLGASNTEAFF.

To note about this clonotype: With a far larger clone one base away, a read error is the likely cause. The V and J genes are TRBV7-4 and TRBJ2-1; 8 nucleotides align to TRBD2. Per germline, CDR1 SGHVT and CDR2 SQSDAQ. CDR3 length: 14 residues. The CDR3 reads CASSYGLANNKQFF. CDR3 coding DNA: TGTGCCAGCAGCTACGGACTAGCCAACAATAAGCAGTTCTTC. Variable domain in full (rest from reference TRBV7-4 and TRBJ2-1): GAGVSQSPRYKVAKRGRDVALRCDSISGHVTLYWYRQTLGQGSEVLTYSQSDAQRDKSGRPSGRFSAERPERSVSTLKIQRTEQGDSAVYLCASSYGLANNKQFFGPGTRLTVL.

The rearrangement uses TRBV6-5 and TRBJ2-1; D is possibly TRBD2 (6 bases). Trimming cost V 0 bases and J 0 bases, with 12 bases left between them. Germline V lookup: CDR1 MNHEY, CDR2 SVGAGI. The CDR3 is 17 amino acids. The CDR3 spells CASSYSSGGSSYNEQFF. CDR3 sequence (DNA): TGTGCCAGCAGTTACTCGAGTGGAGGGAGCTCCTACAATGAGCAGTTCTTC.

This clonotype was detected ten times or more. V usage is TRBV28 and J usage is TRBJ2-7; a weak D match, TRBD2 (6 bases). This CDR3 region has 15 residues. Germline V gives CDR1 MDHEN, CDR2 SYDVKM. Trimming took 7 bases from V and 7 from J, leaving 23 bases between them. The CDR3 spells CASKGWGGKVEEQYF. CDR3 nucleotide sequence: TGTGCCAGCAAGGGTTGGGGCGGGAAGGTGGAGGAGCAGTACTTC.

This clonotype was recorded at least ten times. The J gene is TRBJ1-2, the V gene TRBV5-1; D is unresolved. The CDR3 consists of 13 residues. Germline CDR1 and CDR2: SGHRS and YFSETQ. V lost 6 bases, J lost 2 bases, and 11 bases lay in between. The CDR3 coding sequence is TGCGCCAGCAAACTTTCCAGGAACTATGGCTACACCTTC. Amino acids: CASKLSRNYGYTF.

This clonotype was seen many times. CDR3 DNA: TGTGCCAGCAGCTCATCGGGACAGGGTGGTGGCTACACCTTC. Protein product: CASSSSGQGGGYTF. This rearrangement joins TRBV11-1 to TRBJ1-2; 9 positions agree with TRBD1. Germline CDR1 and CDR2: SGHAT and FQDESV (reference sequence). The length of the CDR3 is 14 residues. Losses at the gene ends were 4 bases for V and 7 bases for J; bases not matched to a gene: 7.

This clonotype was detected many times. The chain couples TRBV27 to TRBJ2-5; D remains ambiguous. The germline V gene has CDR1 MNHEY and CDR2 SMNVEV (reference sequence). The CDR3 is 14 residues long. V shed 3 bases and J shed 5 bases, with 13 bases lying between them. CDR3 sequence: CASSFWSSSETQYF. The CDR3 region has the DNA TGTGCCAGCAGTTTTTGGTCGTCCTCGGAGACCCAGTACTTC.

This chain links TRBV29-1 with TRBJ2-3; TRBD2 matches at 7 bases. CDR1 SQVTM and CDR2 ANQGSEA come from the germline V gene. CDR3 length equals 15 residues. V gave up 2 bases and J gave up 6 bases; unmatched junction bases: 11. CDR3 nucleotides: TGCAGCGTTGAAACCGGGAGGCCCGGGGTGGATACGCAGTATTTT. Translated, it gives CSVETGRPGVDTQYF.

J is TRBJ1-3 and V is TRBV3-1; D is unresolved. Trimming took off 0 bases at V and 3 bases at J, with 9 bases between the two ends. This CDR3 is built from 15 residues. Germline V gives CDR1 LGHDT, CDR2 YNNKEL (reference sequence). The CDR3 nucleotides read TGTGCCAGCAGCCAAGATTTGGGGAGTGGAAACACCATATATTTT. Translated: CASSQDLGSGNTIYF.

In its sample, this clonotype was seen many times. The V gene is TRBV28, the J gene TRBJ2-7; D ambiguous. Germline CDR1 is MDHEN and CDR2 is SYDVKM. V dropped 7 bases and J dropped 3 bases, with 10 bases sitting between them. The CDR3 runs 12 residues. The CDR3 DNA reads TGTGCCAGCAACGGTCCCAGCTACGAGCAGTACTTC. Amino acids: CASNGPSYEQYF.

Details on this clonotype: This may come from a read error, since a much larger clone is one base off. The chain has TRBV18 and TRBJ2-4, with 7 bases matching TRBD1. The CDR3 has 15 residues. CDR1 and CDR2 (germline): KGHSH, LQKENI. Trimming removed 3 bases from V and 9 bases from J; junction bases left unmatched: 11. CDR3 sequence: CASSPGVDRQSIQYF. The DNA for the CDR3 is TGTGCCAGCTCACCTGGGGTGGACAGGCAAAGCATTCAGTACTTC.

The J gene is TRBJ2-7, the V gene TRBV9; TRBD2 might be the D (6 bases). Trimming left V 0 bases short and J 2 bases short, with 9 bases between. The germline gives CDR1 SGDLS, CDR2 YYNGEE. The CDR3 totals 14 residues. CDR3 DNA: TGTGCCAGCAGCGTAGAGGGACTGACCTACGAGCAGTACTTC. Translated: CASSVEGLTYEQYF.

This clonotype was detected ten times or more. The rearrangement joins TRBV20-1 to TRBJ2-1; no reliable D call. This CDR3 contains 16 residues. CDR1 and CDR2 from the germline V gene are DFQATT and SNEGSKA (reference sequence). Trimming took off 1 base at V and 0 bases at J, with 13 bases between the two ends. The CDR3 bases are TGCAGTGCTAGAGCGTTTGTTGGGCGCTCCTACAATGAGCAGTTCTTC. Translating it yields CSARAFVGRSYNEQFF.